This TCR beta chain came from a study of T cell changes during pregnancy in multiple sclerosis. The repertoire was sequenced with immunoSEQ multiplex PCR; TCRdb's copy has only in-frame clones and lacks some. The sample includes about 56,000 clones, about nine tenths seen only once; the top ten take under 2.5%. V shed 0 bases and J shed 3 bases, with 4 bases lying between them. Germline V gene lookup returns CDR1 SGHRS and CDR2 YFSETQ. The CDR3 is made up of 12 amino acids. Sequenced material: peripheral blood, taken in the first trimester of pregnancy. This TCR was sampled from a female donor in good health, enrolled as a control in a pregnancy study. The chain has TRBV5-1 and TRBJ2-7; D remains ambiguous. The chain's CDR3 is CASSLVGYEQYF. Here the CDR3 DNA reads TGCGCCAGCAGCTTGGTCGGCTACGAGCAGTACTTC. The whole variable domain, remainder taken from reference TRBV5-1 and TRBJ2-7, is KAGVTQTPRYLIKTRGQQVTLSCSPISGHRSVSWYQQTPGQGLQFLFEYFSETQRNKGNFPGRFSGRQFSNSRSEMNVSTLELGDSALYLCASSLVGYEQYFGPGTRLTVT.